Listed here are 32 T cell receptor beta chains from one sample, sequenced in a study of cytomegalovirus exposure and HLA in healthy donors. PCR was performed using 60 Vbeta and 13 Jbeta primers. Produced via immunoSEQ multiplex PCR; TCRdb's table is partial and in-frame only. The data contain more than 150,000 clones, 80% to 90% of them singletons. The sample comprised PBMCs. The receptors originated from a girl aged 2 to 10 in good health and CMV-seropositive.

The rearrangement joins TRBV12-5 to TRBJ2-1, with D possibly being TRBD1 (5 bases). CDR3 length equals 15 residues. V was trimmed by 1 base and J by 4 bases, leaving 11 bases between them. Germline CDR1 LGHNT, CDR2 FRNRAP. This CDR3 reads CASGLGLGAYNEQFF. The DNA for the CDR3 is TGTGCTAGTGGTTTGGGTCTTGGGGCTTACAATGAGCAGTTCTTC.

CDR3 sequence (DNA): TGTGCCAGCAGCGGGACAGTTTCACAAGAGACCCAGTACTTC. It is translated as CASSGTVSQETQYF. The genes are TRBV6-5 and TRBJ2-5, with 7 bases that match TRBD1. The CDR3 contains 14 residues. The ends lost 6 bases at V and 2 bases at J; junction bases unmatched: 6. CDR1 and CDR2 (germline): MNHEY, SVGAGI.

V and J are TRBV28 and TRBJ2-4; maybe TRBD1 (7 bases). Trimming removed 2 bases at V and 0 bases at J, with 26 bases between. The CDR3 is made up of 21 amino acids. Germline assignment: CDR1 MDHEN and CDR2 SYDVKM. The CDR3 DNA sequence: TGTGCCAGCAGTTTACTACAGTTGGCAGGGGGGAGATATGTAGCCAAAAACATTCAGTACTTC. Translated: CASSLLQLAGGRYVAKNIQYF.

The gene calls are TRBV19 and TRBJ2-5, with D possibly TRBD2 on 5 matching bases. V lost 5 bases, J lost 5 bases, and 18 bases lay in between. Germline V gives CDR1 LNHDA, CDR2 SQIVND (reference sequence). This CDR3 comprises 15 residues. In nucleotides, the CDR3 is TGTGCCAGTAGTTTACCCCTAGCCCGGCAGGAGACCCAGTACTTC. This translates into CASSLPLARQETQYF.

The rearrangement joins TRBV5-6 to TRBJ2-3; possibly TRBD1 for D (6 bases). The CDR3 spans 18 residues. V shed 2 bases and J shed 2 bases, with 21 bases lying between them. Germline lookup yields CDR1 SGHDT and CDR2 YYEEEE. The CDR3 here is CASSFHLKSTGYTDTQYF. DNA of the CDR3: TGTGCCAGCAGCTTCCACCTCAAATCAACAGGGTACACAGATACGCAGTATTTT. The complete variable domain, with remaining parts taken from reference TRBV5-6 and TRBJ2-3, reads DAGVTQSPTHLIKTRGQQVTLRCSPKSGHDTVSWYQQALGQGPQFIFQYYEEEERQRGNFPDRFSGHQFPNYSSELNVNALLLGDSALYLCASSFHLKSTGYTDTQYFGPGTRLTVL.

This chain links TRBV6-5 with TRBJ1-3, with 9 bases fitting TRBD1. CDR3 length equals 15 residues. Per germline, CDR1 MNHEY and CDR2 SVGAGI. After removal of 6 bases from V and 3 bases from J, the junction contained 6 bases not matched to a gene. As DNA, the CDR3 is TGTGCCAGCAGCCCCGGGACAGGGAGTGGAAACACCATATATTTT. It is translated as CASSPGTGSGNTIYF.

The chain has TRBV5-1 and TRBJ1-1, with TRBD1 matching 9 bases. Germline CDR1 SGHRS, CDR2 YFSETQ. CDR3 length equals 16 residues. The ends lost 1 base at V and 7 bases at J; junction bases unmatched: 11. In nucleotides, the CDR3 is TGCGCCAGCAGCTTGCCGACAGGGGGAGCCCTCCGTGAAGCTTTCTTT. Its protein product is CASSLPTGGALREAFF.

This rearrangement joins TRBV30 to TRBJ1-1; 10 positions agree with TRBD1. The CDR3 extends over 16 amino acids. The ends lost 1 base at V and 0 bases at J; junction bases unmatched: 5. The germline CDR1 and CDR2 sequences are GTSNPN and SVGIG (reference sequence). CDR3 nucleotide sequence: TGTGCCTGGAGTGAGGGACAGGGGTGGATGAACACTGAAGCTTTCTTT. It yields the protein CAWSEGQGWMNTEAFF.

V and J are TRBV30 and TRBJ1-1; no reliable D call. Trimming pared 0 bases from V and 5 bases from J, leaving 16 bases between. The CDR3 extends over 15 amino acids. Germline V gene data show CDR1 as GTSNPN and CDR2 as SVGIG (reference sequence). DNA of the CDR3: TGTGCCTGGAGTGTAAGCGCCGTGGTTGTGACTGAAGCTTTCTTT. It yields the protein CAWSVSAVVVTEAFF.

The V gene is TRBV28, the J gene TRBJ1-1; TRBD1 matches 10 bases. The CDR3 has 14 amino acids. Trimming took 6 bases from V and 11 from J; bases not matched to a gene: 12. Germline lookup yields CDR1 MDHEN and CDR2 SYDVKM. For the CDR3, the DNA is TGTGCCAGCAGCCGAGAGACAGGGGGCGCATACGCTTTCTTT. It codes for CASSRETGGAYAFF.

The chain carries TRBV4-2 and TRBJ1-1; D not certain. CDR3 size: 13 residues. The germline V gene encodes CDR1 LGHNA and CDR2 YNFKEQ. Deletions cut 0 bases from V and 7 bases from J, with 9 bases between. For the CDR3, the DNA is TGTGCCAGCAGCCAAGAAGCGGGGTGTGAAGCTTTCTTT. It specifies CASSQEAGCEAFF.

CDR3 coding DNA: TGTGCCAGCACCCCCCAGGGGGTGGGTGGCTACACCTTC. Translated: CASTPQGVGGYTF. V is TRBV28 and J is TRBJ1-2; TRBD1 aligns across 7 bases. Germline loops: CDR1 MDHEN, CDR2 SYDVKM. The CDR3 extends over 13 amino acids. V lost 7 bases and J lost 7; bases outside the gene matches: 9.

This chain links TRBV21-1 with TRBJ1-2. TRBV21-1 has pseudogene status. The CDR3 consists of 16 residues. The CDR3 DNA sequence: TGTGCCAGCAGCAAAGCGCGGGATTCAGCTAACTATGGCTACACCTTC. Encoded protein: CASSKARDSANYGYTF.

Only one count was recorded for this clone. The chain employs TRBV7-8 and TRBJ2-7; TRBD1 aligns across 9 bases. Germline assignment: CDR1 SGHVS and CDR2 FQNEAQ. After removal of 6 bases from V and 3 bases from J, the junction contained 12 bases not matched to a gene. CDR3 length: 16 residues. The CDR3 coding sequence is TGTGCCAGCAGATCTCCGGGACAGGGCGAGTACTACGAGCAGTACTTC. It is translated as CASRSPGQGEYYEQYF.

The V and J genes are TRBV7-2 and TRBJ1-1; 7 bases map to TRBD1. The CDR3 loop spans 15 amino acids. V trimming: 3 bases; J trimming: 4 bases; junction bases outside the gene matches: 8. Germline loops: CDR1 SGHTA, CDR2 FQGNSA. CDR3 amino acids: CASSFTGVIGTEAFF. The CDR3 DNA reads TGTGCCAGCAGCTTTACAGGGGTTATTGGCACTGAAGCTTTCTTT.

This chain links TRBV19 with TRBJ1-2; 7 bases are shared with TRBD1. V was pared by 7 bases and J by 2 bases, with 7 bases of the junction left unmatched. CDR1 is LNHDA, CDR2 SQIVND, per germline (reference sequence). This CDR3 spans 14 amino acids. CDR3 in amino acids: CASKTGTVNYGYTF. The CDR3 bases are TGTGCCAGTAAAACCGGGACAGTCAACTATGGCTACACCTTC.

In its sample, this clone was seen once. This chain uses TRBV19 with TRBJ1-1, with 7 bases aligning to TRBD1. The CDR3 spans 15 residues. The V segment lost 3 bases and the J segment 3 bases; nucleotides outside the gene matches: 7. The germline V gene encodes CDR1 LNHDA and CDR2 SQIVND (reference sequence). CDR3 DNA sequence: TGTGCCAGTAGTATTAAGACAGGGCAGCACACTGAAGCTTTCTTT. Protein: CASSIKTGQHTEAFF. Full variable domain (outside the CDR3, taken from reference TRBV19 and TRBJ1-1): DGGITQSPKYLFRKEGQNVTLSCEQNLNHDAMYWYRQDPGQGLRLIYYSQIVNDFQKGDIAEGYSVSREKKESFPLTVTSAQKNPTAFYLCASSIKTGQHTEAFFGQGTRLTVV.

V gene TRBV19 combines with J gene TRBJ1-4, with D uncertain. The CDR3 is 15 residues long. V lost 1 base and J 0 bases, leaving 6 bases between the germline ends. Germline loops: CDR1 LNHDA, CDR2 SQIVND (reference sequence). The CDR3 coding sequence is TGTGCCAGTAGTATAGCCCTAGCAACTAATGAAAAACTGTTTTTT. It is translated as CASSIALATNEKLFF.

The CDR3 spells CASSDRDRYNEQFF. CDR3 nucleotides: TGTGCCAGCAGTGACCGGGACAGGTACAATGAGCAGTTCTTC. V gene TRBV6-1 combines with J gene TRBJ2-1; 8 positions agree with TRBD1. J lost 4 bases, V lost 3 bases, and 2 bases had no gene match. Germline V gives CDR1 MNHNS, CDR2 SASEGT. This CDR3 comprises 14 residues.

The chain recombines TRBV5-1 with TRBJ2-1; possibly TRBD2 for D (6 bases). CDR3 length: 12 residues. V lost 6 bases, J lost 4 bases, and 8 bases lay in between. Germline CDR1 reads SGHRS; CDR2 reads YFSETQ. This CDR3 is CASNGRYNEQFF. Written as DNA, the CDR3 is TGCGCCAGCAACGGGAGATACAATGAGCAGTTCTTC.

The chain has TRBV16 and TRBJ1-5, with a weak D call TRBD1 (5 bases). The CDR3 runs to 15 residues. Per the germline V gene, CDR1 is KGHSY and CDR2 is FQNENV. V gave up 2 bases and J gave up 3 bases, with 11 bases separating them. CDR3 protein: CASSQGRQPNQPQHF. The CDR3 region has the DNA TGTGCCAGCAGCCAAGGCCGACAGCCCAATCAGCCCCAGCATTTT. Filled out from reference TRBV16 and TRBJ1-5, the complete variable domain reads GEEVAQTPKHLVRGEGQKAKLYCAPIKGHSYVFWYQQVLKNEFKFLISFQNENVFDETGMPKERFSAKCLPNSPCSLEIQATKLEDSAVYFCASSQGRQPNQPQHFGDGTRLSIL.

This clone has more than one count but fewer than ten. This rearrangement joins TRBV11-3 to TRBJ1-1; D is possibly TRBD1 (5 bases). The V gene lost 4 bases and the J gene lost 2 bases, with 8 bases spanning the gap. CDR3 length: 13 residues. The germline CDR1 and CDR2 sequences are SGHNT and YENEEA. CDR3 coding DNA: TGTGCCAGCAGCTCTGACAGCAACACTGAAGCTTTCTTT. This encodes CASSSDSNTEAFF.

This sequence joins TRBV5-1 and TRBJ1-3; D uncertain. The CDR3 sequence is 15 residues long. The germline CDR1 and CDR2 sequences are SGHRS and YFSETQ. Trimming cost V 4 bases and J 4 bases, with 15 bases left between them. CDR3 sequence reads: CASSDTGENGNTIYF. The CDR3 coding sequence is TGCGCCAGCAGCGACACCGGGGAGAACGGAAACACCATATATTTT.

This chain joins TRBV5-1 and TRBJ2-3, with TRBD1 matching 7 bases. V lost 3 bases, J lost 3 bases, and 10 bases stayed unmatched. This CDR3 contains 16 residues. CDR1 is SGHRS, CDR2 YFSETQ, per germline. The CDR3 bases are TGCGCCAGCAGCTCTGATGATACAGGGGTGACAGATACGCAGTATTTT. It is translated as CASSSDDTGVTDTQYF.

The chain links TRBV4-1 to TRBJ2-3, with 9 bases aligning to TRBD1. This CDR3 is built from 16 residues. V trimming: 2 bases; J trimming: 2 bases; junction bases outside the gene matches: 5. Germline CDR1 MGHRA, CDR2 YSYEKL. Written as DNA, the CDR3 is TGCGCCAGCAGCCAACCAGGACAGGGGAACACAGATACGCAGTATTTT. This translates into CASSQPGQGNTDTQYF.

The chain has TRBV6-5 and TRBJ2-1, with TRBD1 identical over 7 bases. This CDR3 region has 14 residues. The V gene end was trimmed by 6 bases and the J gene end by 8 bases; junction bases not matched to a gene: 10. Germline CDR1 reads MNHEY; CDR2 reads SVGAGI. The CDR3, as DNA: TGTGCCAGCAGCCGAATGACAGGGAACGATGAGCAGTTCTTC. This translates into CASSRMTGNDEQFF.

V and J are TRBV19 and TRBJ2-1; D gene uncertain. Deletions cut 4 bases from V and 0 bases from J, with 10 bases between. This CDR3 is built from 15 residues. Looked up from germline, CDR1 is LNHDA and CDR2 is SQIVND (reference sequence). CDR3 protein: CASSTRARSYNEQFF. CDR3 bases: TGTGCCAGTAGTACAAGAGCCCGCTCCTACAATGAGCAGTTCTTC.

The CDR3 reads CASRTGGEETQYF. DNA of the CDR3: TGCGCCAGCAGGACAGGGGGGGAGGAGACCCAGTACTTC. This chain uses TRBV5-1 with TRBJ2-5, with 9 bases fitting TRBD1. Trimming took 5 bases from V and 5 from J; bases not matched to a gene: 4. CDR1 and CDR2 (germline): SGHRS, YFSETQ. The CDR3 sequence is 13 residues long.

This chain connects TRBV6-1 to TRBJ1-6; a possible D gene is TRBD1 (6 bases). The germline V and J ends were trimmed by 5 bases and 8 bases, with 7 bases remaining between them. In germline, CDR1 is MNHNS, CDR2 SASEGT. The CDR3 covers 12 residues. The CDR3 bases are TGTGCCAGCAGTTCAGGGGATTCACCCCTCCACTTT. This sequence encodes CASSSGDSPLHF.

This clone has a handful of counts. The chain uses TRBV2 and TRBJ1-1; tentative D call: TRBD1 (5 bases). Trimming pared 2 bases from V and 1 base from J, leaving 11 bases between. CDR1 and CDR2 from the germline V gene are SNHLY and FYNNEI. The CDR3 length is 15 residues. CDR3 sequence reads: CASSENWGPNTEAFF. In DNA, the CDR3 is TGTGCCAGCAGTGAAAATTGGGGCCCGAACACTGAAGCTTTCTTT.

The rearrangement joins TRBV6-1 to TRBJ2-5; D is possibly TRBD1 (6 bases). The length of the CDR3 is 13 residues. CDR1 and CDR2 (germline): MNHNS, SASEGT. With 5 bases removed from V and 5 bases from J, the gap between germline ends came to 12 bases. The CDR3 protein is CASSQGSRETQYF. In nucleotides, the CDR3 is TGTGCCAGCAGTCAGGGGTCCAGGGAGACCCAGTACTTC.

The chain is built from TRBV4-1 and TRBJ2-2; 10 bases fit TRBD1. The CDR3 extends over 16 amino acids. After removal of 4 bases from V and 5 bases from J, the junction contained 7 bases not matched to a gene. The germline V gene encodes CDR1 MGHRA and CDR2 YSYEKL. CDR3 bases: TGCGCCAGCAGCCCCCGACAGGGGGCAGGGACCGGGGAGCTGTTTTTT. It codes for CASSPRQGAGTGELFF.